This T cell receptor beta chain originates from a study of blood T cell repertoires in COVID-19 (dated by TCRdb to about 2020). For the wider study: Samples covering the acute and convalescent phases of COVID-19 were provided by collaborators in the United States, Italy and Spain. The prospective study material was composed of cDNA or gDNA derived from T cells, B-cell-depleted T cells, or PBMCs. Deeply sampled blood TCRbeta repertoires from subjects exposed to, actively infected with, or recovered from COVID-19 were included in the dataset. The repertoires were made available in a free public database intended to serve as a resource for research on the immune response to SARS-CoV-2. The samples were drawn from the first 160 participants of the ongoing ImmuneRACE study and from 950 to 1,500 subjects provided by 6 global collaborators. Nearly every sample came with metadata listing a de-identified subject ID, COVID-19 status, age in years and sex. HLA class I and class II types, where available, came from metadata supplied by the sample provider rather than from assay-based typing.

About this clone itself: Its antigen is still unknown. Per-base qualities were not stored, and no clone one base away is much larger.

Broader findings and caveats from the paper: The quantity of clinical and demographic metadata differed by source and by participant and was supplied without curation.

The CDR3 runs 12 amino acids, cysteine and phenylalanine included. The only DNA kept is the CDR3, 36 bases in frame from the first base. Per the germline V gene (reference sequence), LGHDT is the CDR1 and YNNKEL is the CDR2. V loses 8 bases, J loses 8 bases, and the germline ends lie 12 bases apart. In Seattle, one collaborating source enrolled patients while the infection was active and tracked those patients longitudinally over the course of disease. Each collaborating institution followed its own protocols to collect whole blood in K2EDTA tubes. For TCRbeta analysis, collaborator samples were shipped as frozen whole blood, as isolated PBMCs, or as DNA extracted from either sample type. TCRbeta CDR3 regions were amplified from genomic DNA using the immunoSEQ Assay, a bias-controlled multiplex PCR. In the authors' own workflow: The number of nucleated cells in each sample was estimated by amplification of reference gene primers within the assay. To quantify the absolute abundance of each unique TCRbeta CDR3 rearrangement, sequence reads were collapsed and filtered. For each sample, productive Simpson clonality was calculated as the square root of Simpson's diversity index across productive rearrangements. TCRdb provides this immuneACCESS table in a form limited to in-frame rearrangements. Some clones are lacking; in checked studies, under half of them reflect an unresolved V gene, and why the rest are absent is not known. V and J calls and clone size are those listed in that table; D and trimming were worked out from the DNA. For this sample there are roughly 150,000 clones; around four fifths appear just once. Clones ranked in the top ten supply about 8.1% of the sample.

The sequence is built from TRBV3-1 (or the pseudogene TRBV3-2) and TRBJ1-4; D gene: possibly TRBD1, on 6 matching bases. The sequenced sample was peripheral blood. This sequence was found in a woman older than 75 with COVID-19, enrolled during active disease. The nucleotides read TGTGCCAGCGGGGGGGCGGCCGAAAAACTGTTTTTT. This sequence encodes CASGGAAEKLFF.